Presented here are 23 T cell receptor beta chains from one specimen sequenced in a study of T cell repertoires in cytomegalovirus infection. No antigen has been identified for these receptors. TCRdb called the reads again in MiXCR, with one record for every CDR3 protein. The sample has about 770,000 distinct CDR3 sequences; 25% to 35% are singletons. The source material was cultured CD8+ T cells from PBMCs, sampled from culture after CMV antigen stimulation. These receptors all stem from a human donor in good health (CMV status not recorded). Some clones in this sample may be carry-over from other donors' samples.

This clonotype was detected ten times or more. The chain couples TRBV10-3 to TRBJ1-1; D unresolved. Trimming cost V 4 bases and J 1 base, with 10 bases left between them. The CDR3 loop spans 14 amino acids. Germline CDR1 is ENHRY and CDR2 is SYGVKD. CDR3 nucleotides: TGTGCCATCAGTGCGGCGCAGGCGAACACTGAAGCTTTCTTT. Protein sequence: CAISAAQANTEAFF.

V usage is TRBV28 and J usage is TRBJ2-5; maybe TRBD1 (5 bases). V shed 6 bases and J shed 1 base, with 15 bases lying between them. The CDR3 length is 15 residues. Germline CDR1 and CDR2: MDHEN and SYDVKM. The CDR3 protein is CASSLRQYFQETQYF. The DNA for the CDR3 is TGTGCCAGCAGCCTAAGACAGTACTTCCAAGAGACCCAGTACTTC.

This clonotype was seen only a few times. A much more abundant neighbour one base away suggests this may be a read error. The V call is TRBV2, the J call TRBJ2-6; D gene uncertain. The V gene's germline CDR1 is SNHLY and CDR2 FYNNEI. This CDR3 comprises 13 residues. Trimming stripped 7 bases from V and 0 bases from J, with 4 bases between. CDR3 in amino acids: CASIFSGANVLTF. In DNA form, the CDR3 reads TGTGCCAGCATTTTCTCTGGGGCCAACGTCCTGACTTTC.

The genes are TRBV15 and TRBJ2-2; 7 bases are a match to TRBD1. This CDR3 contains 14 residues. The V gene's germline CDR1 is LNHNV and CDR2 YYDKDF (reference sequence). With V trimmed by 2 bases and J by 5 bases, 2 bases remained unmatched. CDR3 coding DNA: TGTGCCACCAGCAGAAGACAGGGTACCGGGGAGCTGTTTTTT. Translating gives CATSRRQGTGELFF.

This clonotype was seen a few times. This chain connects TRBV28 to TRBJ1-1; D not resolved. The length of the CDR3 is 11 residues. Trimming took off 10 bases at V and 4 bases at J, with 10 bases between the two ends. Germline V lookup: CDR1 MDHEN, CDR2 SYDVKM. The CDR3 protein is CAISRLTEAFF. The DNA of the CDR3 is TGTGCCATAAGCAGACTCACTGAAGCTTTCTTT.

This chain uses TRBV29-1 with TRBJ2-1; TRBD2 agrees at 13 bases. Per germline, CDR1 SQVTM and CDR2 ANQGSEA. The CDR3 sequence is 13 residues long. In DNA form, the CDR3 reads TGCCAGGGGACTAGCGGGGAGGACCATGAGCAGTTCTTC. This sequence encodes CQGTSGEDHEQFF.

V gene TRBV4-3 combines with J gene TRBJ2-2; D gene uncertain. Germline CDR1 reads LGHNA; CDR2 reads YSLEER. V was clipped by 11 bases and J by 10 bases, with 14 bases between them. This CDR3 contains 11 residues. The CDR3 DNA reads TGCGCCCCAGCTCACGAGCCGGAGCTGTTTTTT. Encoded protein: CAPAHEPELFF.

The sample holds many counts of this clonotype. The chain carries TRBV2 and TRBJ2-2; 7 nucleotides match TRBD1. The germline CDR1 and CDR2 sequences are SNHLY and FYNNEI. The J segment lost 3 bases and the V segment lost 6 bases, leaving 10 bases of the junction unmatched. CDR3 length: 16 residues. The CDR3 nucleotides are TGTGCCAGCAGGATCCGACAGGGCTACTACACCGGGGAGCTGTTTTTT. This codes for CASRIRQGYYTGELFF.

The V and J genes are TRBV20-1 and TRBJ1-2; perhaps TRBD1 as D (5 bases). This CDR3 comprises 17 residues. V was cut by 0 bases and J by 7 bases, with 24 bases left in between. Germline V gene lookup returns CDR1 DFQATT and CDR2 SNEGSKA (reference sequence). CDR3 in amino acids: CSARDDKGPPLGSGYTF. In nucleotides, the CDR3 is TGCAGTGCTAGAGATGATAAGGGACCACCCTTAGGATCTGGCTACACCTTC.

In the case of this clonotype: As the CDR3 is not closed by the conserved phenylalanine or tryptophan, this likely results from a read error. CDR3 coding DNA: TGTGCCAGCAGCTCCGAGACAAGGCCCATTCAGTACTGC. Amino acids: CASSSETRPIQYC. This sequence joins TRBV7-8 and TRBJ2-4; D is unclear. The CDR3 length is 13 residues. Germline loops: CDR1 SGHVS, CDR2 FQNEAQ. Trimming removed 4 bases from V and 9 bases from J, with 13 bases in between.

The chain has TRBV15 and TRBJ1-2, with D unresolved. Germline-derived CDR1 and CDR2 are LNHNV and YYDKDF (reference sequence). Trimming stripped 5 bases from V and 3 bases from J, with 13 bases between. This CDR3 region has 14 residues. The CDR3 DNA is TGTGCCACCAGCGCCGAGTGGGGAGACTATGGCTACACCTTC. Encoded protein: CATSAEWGDYGYTF.

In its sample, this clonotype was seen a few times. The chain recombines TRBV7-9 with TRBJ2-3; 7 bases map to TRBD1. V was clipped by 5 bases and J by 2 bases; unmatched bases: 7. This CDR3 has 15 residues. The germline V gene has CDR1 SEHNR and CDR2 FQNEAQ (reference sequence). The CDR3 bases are TGTGCCAGCAGCCTACAGGGGCTACCCACAGATACGCAGTATTTT. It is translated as CASSLQGLPTDTQYF.

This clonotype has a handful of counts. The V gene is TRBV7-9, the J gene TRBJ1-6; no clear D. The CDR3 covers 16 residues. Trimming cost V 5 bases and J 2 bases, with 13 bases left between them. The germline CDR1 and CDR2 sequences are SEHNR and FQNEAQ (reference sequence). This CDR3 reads CASSPLDGTYNSPLHF. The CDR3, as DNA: TGTGCCAGCAGCCCCCTGGATGGCACCTATAATTCACCCCTCCACTTT.

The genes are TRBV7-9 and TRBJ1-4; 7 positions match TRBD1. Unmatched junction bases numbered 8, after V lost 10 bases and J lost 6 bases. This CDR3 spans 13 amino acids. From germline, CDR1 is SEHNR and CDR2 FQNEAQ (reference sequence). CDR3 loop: CAIPGQPYEKLFF. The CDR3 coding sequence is TGTGCCATTCCGGGACAGCCCTATGAAAAACTGTTTTTT.

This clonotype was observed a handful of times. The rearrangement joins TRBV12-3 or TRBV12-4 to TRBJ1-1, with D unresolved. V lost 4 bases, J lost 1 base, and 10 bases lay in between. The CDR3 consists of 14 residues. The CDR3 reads CASSSSHRNTEAFF. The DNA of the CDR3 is TGTGCCAGCAGTTCTTCCCATCGGAACACTGAAGCTTTCTTT.

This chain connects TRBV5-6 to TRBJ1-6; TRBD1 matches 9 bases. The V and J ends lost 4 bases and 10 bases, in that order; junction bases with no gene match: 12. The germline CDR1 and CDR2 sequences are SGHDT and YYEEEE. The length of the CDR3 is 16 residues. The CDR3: CASSAPGQGFRSPLHF. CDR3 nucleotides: TGTGCCAGCAGCGCCCCGGGACAGGGTTTTCGGTCACCCCTCCACTTT.

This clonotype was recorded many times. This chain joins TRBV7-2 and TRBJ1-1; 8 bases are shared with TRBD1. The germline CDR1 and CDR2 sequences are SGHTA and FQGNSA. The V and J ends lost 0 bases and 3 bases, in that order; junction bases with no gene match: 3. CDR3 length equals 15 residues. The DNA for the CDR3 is TGTGCCAGCAGCTTAGCCACAGGGGGTTACACTGAAGCTTTCTTT. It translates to CASSLATGGYTEAFF.

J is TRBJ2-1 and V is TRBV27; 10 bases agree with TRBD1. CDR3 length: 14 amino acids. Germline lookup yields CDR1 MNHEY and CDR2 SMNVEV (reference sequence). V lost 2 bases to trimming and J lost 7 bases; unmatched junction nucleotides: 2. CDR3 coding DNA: TGTGCCAGCAGTTTAGACAGGGGGCTAAATGAGCAGTTCTTC. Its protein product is CASSLDRGLNEQFF.

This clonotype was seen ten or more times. Here the CDR3 DNA reads TGCGCCAGCAGCCAAGGGGGGGGGAGAGGACAGCCCCAGCATTTT. Translating gives CASSQGGGRGQPQHF. The chain recombines TRBV4-1 with TRBJ1-5; the D gene is possibly TRBD1 (5 bases). V lost 1 base to trimming and J lost 7 bases, with 14 bases between them. Per the germline V gene, CDR1 is MGHRA and CDR2 is YSYEKL. This CDR3 has 15 amino acids.

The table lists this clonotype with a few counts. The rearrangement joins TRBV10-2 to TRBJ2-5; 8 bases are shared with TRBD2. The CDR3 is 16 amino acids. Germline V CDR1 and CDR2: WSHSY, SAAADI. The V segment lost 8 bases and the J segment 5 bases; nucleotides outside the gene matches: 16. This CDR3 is CASGLYVAGPEETQYF. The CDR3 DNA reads TGCGCCAGCGGACTTTACGTAGCGGGGCCGGAGGAGACCCAGTACTTC.

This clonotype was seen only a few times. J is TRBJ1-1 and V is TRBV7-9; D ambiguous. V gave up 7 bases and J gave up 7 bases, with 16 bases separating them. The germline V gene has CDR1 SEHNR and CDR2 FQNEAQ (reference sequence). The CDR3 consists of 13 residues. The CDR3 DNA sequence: TGTGCCAGCACAGCCTCTCGGGGATATGAAGCTTTCTTT. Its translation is CASTASRGYEAFF.

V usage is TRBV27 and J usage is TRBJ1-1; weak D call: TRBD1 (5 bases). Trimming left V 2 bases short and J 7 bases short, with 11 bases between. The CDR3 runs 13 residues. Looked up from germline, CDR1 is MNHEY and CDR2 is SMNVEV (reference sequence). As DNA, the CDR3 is TGTGCCAGCAGTTTAATTGGGGGTAATGAAGCTTTCTTT. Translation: CASSLIGGNEAFF.

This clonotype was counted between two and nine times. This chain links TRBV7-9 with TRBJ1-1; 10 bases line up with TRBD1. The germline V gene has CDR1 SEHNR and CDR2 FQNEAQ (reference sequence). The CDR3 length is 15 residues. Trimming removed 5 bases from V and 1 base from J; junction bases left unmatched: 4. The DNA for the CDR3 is TGTGCCAGCAGCCACCGGACAGGGGGGAACACTGAAGCTTTCTTT. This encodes CASSHRTGGNTEAFF. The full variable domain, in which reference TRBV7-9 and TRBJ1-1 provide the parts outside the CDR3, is DTGVSQNPRHKITKRGQNVTFRCDPISEHNRLYWYRQTLGQGPEFLTYFQNEAQLEKSRLLSDRFSAERPKGSFSTLEIQRTEQGDSAMYLCASSHRTGGNTEAFFGQGTRLTVV.